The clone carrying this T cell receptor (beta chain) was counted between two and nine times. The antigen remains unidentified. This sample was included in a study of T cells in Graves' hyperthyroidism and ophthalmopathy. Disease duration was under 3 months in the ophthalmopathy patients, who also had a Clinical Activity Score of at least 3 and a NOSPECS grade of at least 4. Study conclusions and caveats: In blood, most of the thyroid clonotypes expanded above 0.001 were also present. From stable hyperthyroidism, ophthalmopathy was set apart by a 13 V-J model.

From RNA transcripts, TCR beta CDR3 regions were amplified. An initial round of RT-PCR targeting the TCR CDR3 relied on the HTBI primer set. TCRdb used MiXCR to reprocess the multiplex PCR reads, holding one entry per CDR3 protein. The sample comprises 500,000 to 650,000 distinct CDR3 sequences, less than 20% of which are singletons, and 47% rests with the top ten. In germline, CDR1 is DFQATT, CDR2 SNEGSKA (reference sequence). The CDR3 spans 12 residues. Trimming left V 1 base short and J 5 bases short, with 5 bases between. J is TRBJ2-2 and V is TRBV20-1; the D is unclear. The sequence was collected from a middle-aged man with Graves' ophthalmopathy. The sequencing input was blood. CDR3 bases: TGCAGTGCTAGAGGCTCAACCGGGGAGCTGTTTTTT. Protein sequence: CSARGSTGELFF.